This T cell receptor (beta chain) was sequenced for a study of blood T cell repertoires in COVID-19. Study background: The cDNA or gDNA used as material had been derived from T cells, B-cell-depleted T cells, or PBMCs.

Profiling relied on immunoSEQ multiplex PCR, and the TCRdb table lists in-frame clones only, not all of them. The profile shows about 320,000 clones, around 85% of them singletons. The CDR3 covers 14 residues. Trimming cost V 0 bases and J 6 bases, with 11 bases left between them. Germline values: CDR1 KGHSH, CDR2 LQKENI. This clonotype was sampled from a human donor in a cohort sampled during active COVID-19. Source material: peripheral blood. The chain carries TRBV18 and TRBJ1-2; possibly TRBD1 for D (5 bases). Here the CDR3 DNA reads TGTGCCAGCTCACCACCGGGGGGTTCCGATGGCTACACCTTC. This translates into CASSPPGGSDGYTF.